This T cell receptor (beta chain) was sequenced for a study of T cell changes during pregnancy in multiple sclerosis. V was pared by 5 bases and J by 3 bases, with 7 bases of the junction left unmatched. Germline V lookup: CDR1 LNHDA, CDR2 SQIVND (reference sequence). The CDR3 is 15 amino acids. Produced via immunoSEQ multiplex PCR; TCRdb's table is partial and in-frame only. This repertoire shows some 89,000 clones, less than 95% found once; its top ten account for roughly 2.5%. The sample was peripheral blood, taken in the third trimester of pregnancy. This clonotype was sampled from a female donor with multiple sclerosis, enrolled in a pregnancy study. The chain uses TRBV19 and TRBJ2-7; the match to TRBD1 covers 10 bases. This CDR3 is CASSSGRDRGYEQYF. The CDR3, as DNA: TGTGCCAGTAGTTCGGGCCGGGACAGGGGCTACGAGCAGTACTTC.